Each of the 30 T cell receptor gamma chains below was sequenced from the same sample in a study of γδ T cells in repeated Plasmodium falciparum infection. TCRdb repeated clone calling on the multiplex PCR reads with CATT. The sample has around 24,000 gamma-chain clones; over 2.5% are singletons. Flow sorting of PBMC yielded separate Vgamma9/Vdelta2+ and Vdelta2-negative gammadelta T cell populations for bulk repertoire analysis. Sequenced: gamma-delta T cells from blood. All receptors come from a pool of human donors (malaria-infected and uninfected, not separated).

In its sample, this clone was seen many times. The chain is built from TRGV4 and TRGJP1. Because TCRdb records no J gene, it was assigned here through a match of the DNA to germline. J lost 3 bases, V lost 1 base, and 8 bases had no gene match. The germline CDR1 and CDR2 sequences are EGSTGY and YDSYTSSV. This CDR3 has 16 residues. The CDR3 region has the DNA TGTGCCACCTGGGATGGCCAGAGGGCCACTGGTTGGTTCAAGATATTT. It encodes CATWDGQRATGWFKIF.

This clone has a count of ten or more. DNA and listed protein disagree at residue 4, so the protein shown here was translated from the DNA. The rearrangement links TRGV9 to TRGJ1 or TRGJ2. The germline CDR1 and CDR2 sequences are GITISATS and ISYDGTV (reference sequence). The CDR3 is made up of 14 amino acids. As DNA, the CDR3 is TGTGCCTTGTTGGAGGTGCATTTGGGGGCTAAGAAACTCTTT. Amino acid sequence: CALLEVHLGAKKLF.

This clone was counted ten times or more. The protein given by TCRdb reflects a much larger clone and differs at residue 5 from this DNA's translation, likely from a read error; the protein shown is the DNA's translation. The CDR3 region is CATWGGRPYYKKLF. CDR3 DNA sequence: TGTGCCACCTGGGGCGGTCGACCCTATTATAAGAAACTCTTT. The rearrangement uses TRGV2 and TRGJ1 or TRGJ2. No J gene was available from TCRdb, and it was assigned here by a germline match of the DNA. Trimming removed 5 bases from V and 4 bases from J; junction bases left unmatched: 11. The V gene's germline CDR1 is EGSNGY and CDR2 YDSYNSKV. The CDR3 is made up of 14 amino acids.

In its sample, this clone was seen a few times. This likely stems from a read error, as it lies one base from a far larger clone. Other nucleotide sequences in the sample specify the same CDR3. The rearrangement links TRGV9 to TRGJP. Here the J gene was assigned by germline matching of the DNA, as TCRdb has none. This CDR3 is built from 18 residues. Germline V lookup: CDR1 GITISATS, CDR2 ISYDGTV (reference sequence). The CDR3 spells CALCIPCSKELGKKIKVF. As DNA, the CDR3 is TGTGCCTTGTGTATACCCTGCAGTAAAGAGCTGGGCAAAAAAATCAAGGTATTT.

This clone occurred many times. The V and J genes are TRGV3 and TRGJ1 or TRGJ2. The junction had 5 bases not matched to a gene; V was cut back by 2 bases and J by 7 bases. Germline V lookup: CDR1 VTNTFY, CDR2 YDVSTARD (reference sequence). This CDR3 is 12 amino acids long. The DNA for the CDR3 is TGTGCCACCTGGGACAAGCGCTATAAGAAACTCTTT. This translates into CATWDKRYKKLF.

Remarks on this clone: It differs at one base from a far larger clone, so likely a read error. This sample also contains other DNA sequences that code for the same CDR3. The J gene is TRGJ1 or TRGJ2, the V gene TRGV4. The J gene, absent from TCRdb, was called here by matching the DNA to germline. The CDR3 runs 14 residues. Per the germline V gene, CDR1 is EGSTGY and CDR2 is YDSYTSSV. CDR3 nucleotides: TGCGCCACCTGGAGTATAAGGGATAGGAAAAAGAAACTCTTT. Amino acids: CATWSIRDRKKKLF.

Regarding this clone: TCRdb pairs this DNA with a much larger clone's protein that differs at residue 13, likely a read error; the protein shown was translated from the DNA. The V gene corresponds to TRGV5; no J gene was called. This CDR3 has 15 amino acids. CDR1 is VINAFY, CDR2 YDVSNSKD, per germline. CDR3 sequence (DNA): TGTGCCACCTGGGACAGGCCGCGGAATTATTATAAGGAACTCTTT. This translates into CATWDRPRNYYKELF.

Comments on this clone: This is likely an artifact of a read error, given a far larger clone one base away. Within the sample, other DNA sequences also encode this same CDR3. The genes are TRGV9 and TRGJP. TCRdb offers no J gene call, so here the DNA was matched to germline to obtain one. The CDR3 sequence is 17 residues long. The V gene's germline CDR1 is GITISATS and CDR2 ISYDGTV (reference sequence). In DNA form, the CDR3 reads TGTGCCTTGTGGGAGGAGAGGGGAGAGCTGGGCAAAAAAATCAAGGTATTT. This translates into CALWEERGELGKKIKVF.

As regards this clone: For this DNA, TCRdb reports the protein of a much larger clone, which diverges at residue 10, most likely from a read error; the protein presented here is translated directly from the DNA. The CDR3 sequence: CALWEVARPPTYPQKNKKLF. CDR3 nucleotides: TGTGCCTTGTGGGAGGTGGCGCGCCCTCCCACCTATCCTCAGAAGAATAAGAAACTCTTT. This sequence joins TRGV9 and TRGJ1 or TRGJ2. TCRdb is silent on the J gene; assignment here came from matching the DNA to germline. CDR1 GITISATS and CDR2 ISYDGTV come from the germline V gene (reference sequence). This CDR3 region has 20 residues. The junction had 28 bases not matched to a gene; V was cut back by 0 bases and J by 8 bases.

This clone was seen at least ten times. The TCRdb protein comes from a much larger clone and disagrees with this DNA's translation at residue 5, likely due to a read error; the protein given here is derived from the DNA. V gene TRGV3 combines with J gene TRGJ1 or TRGJ2. The CDR3 runs to 12 residues. CDR1 is VTNTFY, CDR2 YDVSTARD, per germline (reference sequence). The CDR3 nucleotides read TGTGCCACCTGGGGCAGGCTATATAAGAAACTCTTT. It translates to CATWGRLYKKLF.

The sample holds many counts of this clone. The protein given by TCRdb reflects a much larger clone and differs at residue 5 from this DNA's translation, likely from a read error; the protein shown is the DNA's translation. The V gene is TRGV9, the J gene TRGJ1 or TRGJ2. Since TCRdb gives no J gene, matching the DNA to germline was used here to assign it. Germline V CDR1 and CDR2: GITISATS, ISYDGTV (reference sequence). This CDR3 is built from 13 residues. Trimming took 5 bases from V and 3 from J; bases not matched to a gene: 7. The CDR3 bases are TGTGCCTTGTGGGGGACAACTTATTATAAGAAACTCTTT. This gives the protein CALWGTTYYKKLF.

In the case of this clone: TCRdb pairs this DNA with a much larger clone's protein that differs at residue 7, likely a read error; the protein shown was translated from the DNA. The chain has TRGV4 and TRGJ1 or TRGJ2. Assignment of the J gene here rests on matching the DNA to germline, because TCRdb gives none. This CDR3 is 15 amino acids long. V was clipped by 0 bases and J by 0 bases; unmatched bases: 5. Germline lookup yields CDR1 EGSTGY and CDR2 YDSYTSSV. In nucleotides, the CDR3 is TGTGCCACCTGGGATGGGCTTTTGAATTATTATAAGAAACTCTTT. Protein sequence: CATWDGLLNYYKKLF.

This clone has at least ten counts. The chain recombines TRGV9 with TRGJ1 or TRGJ2. V shed 0 bases and J 12 bases; nucleotides not matched to a gene: 5. Per the germline V gene, CDR1 is GITISATS and CDR2 is ISYDGTV (reference sequence). The CDR3 has 11 residues. The CDR3 bases are TGTGCCTTGTGGGAGGTGCAGGCGAAACTCTTT. Encoded protein: CALWEVQAKLF.

This clone was counted at least ten times. Since a far larger clone is one base different, this is likely a read error. The same CDR3 arises from other DNA sequences in this sample as well. The J gene has no call, while the V gene is TRGV4. The CDR3 sequence is 15 residues long. Germline-derived CDR1 and CDR2 are EGSTGY and YDSYTSSV. This CDR3 reads CATWDGRWSDWIKTF. In DNA, the CDR3 is TGTGCCACCTGGGATGGGCGATGGAGTGATTGGATCAAGACGTTC.

This clone was seen many times. The chain is built from TRGV8 and TRGJ1 or TRGJ2. In the absence of a J gene in TCRdb, the DNA was matched to germline to assign it here. The junction had 8 bases not matched to a gene; V was cut back by 5 bases and J by 4 bases. Germline CDR1 VENAVY, CDR2 YDSYNSRV. The CDR3 spans 13 residues. CDR3 nucleotide sequence: TGTGCCACCTGGGCCCTGGGGTATTATAAGAAACTCTTT. Translated, it gives CATWALGYYKKLF.

The sample holds a few counts of this clone. TCRdb's entry gives the protein of a much larger clone, which mismatches this DNA's translation at residue 11, likely from a read error; the protein reported here is translated from the DNA. The V gene is TRGV2, but the J gene lacks a call. The CDR3 is 13 residues long. The germline CDR1 and CDR2 sequences are EGSNGY and YDSYNSKV. The CDR3 sequence is CATWDAARGKELF. CDR3 coding DNA: TGTGCCACCTGGGACGCCGCGAGGGGTAAGGAACTCTTT.

This clone has a count of ten or more. TCRdb's listed protein matches a much larger clone and diverges from this DNA's translation at residue 14, likely through a read error; the protein shown comes from the DNA. The chain couples TRGV9 to TRGJP1. The CDR3 sequence is 15 residues long. Germline loops: CDR1 GITISATS, CDR2 ISYDGTV (reference sequence). Written as DNA, the CDR3 is TGTGCCTTGTGGGAGGTGAAGGGCACTGGTTGGTTCAAGACATTT. It specifies CALWEVKGTGWFKTF.

This clone came up many times. The J gene is TRGJP1, the V gene TRGV4. CDR3 length: 15 residues. The germline gives CDR1 EGSTGY, CDR2 YDSYTSSV. V was clipped by 0 bases and J by 8 bases; unmatched bases: 9. DNA of the CDR3: TGTGCCACCTGGGATGGGCCGGGCCCCGGTTGGTTCAAGATATTT. Its translation: CATWDGPGPGWFKIF.

As regards this clone: For this DNA, TCRdb reports the protein of a much larger clone, which diverges at residue 5, most likely from a read error; the protein presented here is translated directly from the DNA. The chain employs TRGV2 and TRGJ1 or TRGJ2. TCRdb records no J gene; here it was assigned by comparing the DNA to germline. V was pared by 5 bases and J by 1 base, with 8 bases of the junction left unmatched. CDR3 length equals 14 residues. Germline V lookup: CDR1 EGSNGY, CDR2 YDSYNSKV. The CDR3 region is CATWGPFNYYKKLF. In nucleotides, the CDR3 is TGTGCCACCTGGGGCCCGTTCAATTATTATAAGAAACTCTTT.

About this clone itself: This DNA's translation and the protein TCRdb lists, from a much larger clone, do not match at residue 14, likely due to a read error; the protein shown is translated from the DNA. The chain employs TRGV9 and TRGJP2. TCRdb carries no J gene annotation; the J gene was assigned here by matching the DNA with germline. Germline V gene sequence: CDR1 GITISATS, CDR2 ISYDGTV (reference sequence). The CDR3 runs 17 residues. As DNA, the CDR3 is TGTGCCTTGTGGGAGAAATGGAATAAGGCCGGAGATTGGACCAAGACGTTT. Translated, it gives CALWEKWNKAGDWTKTF.

As regards this clone: Since a far larger clone is one base different, this is likely a read error. The V gene is TRGV9; the J gene was not called. This CDR3 is 15 amino acids long. In germline, CDR1 is GITISATS, CDR2 ISYDGTV (reference sequence). The CDR3 sequence is CALWEDISNYYKKLF. The CDR3 DNA reads TGTGCCTTGTGGGAGGACATTTCGAATTATTATAAGAAGCTCTTT.

This clone was counted ten times or more. The TCRdb protein, from a much larger clone, departs from this DNA's translation at residue 13, likely by read error; the protein shown derives from the DNA. J is TRGJP2 and V is TRGV9. This CDR3 has 15 residues. Germline V gives CDR1 GITISATS, CDR2 ISYDGTV (reference sequence). CDR3 sequence reads: CALWEARSSDWIETF. CDR3 sequence (DNA): TGTGCCTTGTGGGAGGCGAGAAGTAGTGATTGGATCGAGACGTTT.

This clone was observed a handful of times. The TCRdb protein, from a much larger clone, departs from this DNA's translation at residue 4, likely by read error; the protein shown derives from the DNA. V usage is TRGV9 and J usage is TRGJ1 or TRGJ2. The J gene, absent from TCRdb, was called here by matching the DNA to germline. Germline CDR1 is GITISATS and CDR2 is ISYDGTV (reference sequence). The CDR3 runs 15 residues. Trimming removed 9 bases from V and 3 bases from J; junction bases left unmatched: 17. For the CDR3, the DNA is TGTGCCTTGCGGTTGTTAGGTCGAATTTATTATAAGAAACTCTTT. Translated: CALRLLGRIYYKKLF.

In its sample, this clone was seen a few times. This sequence is one base from a far larger clone and is likely a read error. This sample also contains other DNA sequences that code for the same CDR3. No J gene call was made, and the V gene is TRGV3. The CDR3 contains 13 residues. Germline CDR1 and CDR2: VTNTFY and YDVSTARD (reference sequence). The CDR3 here is CATWDRPMIRKLF. The CDR3 bases are TGTGCCACCTGGGACAGGCCGATGATAAGAAAACTCTTC.

A remark on this clone: The protein TCRdb lists belongs to a much larger clone and differs from this DNA's translation at residue 11, which points to a read error; the protein shown is made from the DNA. Here the CDR3 reads CALWEVRKELDKKIKVF. DNA for the CDR3: TGTGCCTTGTGGGAGGTGCGAAAAGAGTTGGACAAAAAAATCAAGGTATTT. This chain uses TRGV9 with TRGJP. No J segment appears in TCRdb, so it was assigned here by matching the sequence to germline. In germline, CDR1 is GITISATS, CDR2 ISYDGTV (reference sequence). The length of the CDR3 is 17 residues.

This clone was picked up many times. This chain links TRGV9 with TRGJ1 or TRGJ2. The CDR3 has 11 amino acids. Germline-derived CDR1 and CDR2 are GITISATS and ISYDGTV (reference sequence). V shed 4 bases and J 8 bases; nucleotides not matched to a gene: 5. The CDR3 DNA reads as TGTGCCTTGTGGGACTCAAATAAGAAACTCTTT. Translated, it gives CALWDSNKKLF.

Ten or more counts support this clone. This likely stems from a read error, as it lies one base from a far larger clone. This same CDR3 is encoded by further DNA sequences in the sample. The V and J genes are TRGV9 and TRGJ1 or TRGJ2. Trimming removed 12 bases from V and 0 bases from J; junction bases left unmatched: 11. CDR3 size: 13 residues. CDR1 and CDR2 (germline): GITISATS, ISYDGTV (reference sequence). CDR3 in amino acids: CALAGLNYYKKLF. In DNA form, the CDR3 reads TGTGCCCTCGCCGGGCTGAATTATTATAAGAAACTCTTT.

The sample holds many counts of this clone. The mismatch at residue 5 between this DNA's translation and the TCRdb protein of a much larger clone likely reflects a read error; the protein shown is translated from the DNA. The chain combines TRGV2 with TRGJ1 or TRGJ2. The CDR3 consists of 11 residues. Per the germline V gene, CDR1 is EGSNGY and CDR2 is YDSYNSKV. The DNA of the CDR3 is TGTGCCACCTGGGGCGGGCGCAGGAAACTCTTT. Amino acid sequence: CATWGGRRKLF.

This clone has at least ten counts. This may stem from a read error, because a much larger clone lies one nucleotide away. Other DNA sequences in this specimen translate into the identical CDR3. The chain recombines TRGV9 with TRGJ1 or TRGJ2. J was trimmed by 6 bases and V by 0 bases; bases with no gene match: 5. Germline loops: CDR1 GITISATS, CDR2 ISYDGTV (reference sequence). The CDR3 consists of 13 residues. The CDR3 reads CALWEVRGYKKLF. DNA of the CDR3: TGTGCCTTGTGGGAGGTGCGAGGTTATAAGAAACTCTTT.

This clone was seen many times. The chain couples TRGV5 to TRGJ1 or TRGJ2. The V segment lost 10 bases and the J segment 2 bases; nucleotides outside the gene matches: 5. The V gene's germline CDR1 is VINAFY and CDR2 YDVSNSKD. The CDR3 has 11 residues. This chain's CDR3 is CATFDYYKKLF. The CDR3 DNA is TGTGCCACTTTTGATTATTATAAGAAACTCTTT.